The 32 T cell receptor beta chains given below trace back to one sample, sequenced in a study of blood T cell repertoires in COVID-19. Only in-frame clones appear in the TCRdb table, and some are missing; sequencing was by immunoSEQ multiplex PCR. The profile shows about 120,000 clones, approximately 71% of them singletons. Sample: peripheral blood. Receptors were obtained from a human donor in a cohort sampled during active COVID-19.

The rearrangement uses TRBV30 and TRBJ2-5; 9 bases agree with TRBD2. V lost 5 bases, J lost 7 bases, and 11 bases stayed unmatched. This CDR3 has 14 residues. Per the germline V gene, CDR1 is GTSNPN and CDR2 is SVGIG (reference sequence). The CDR3 DNA reads TGTGCCTGGGGCGCTAGCGGGGTCAAGGGGACCCAGTACTTC. This codes for CAWGASGVKGTQYF.

V is TRBV13 and J is TRBJ1-1; D ambiguous. CDR3 size: 15 residues. The V and J ends lost 4 bases and 4 bases respectively, with 16 bases between them. CDR1 and CDR2 from the germline V gene are PRHDT and FYEKMQ (reference sequence). CDR3 amino acids: CASSWTLGGGTEAFF. The CDR3 bases are TGTGCCAGCAGCTGGACCCTAGGAGGTGGCACTGAAGCTTTCTTT.

The rearrangement joins TRBV28 to TRBJ2-7; D perhaps matches TRBD1 (7 bases). This CDR3 has 15 amino acids. From germline, CDR1 is MDHEN and CDR2 SYDVKM. V lost 3 bases to trimming and J lost 4 bases, with 16 bases between them. CDR3 loop: CASSFRGGGQYEQYF. The CDR3 DNA reads TGTGCCAGCAGTTTTCGAGGAGGGGGCCAGTACGAGCAGTACTTC. The entire variable domain, with the rest obtained from reference TRBV28 and TRBJ2-7, is as follows: DVKVTQSSRYLVKRTGEKVFLECVQDMDHENMFWYRQDPGLGLRLIYFSYDVKMKEKGDIPEGYSVSREKKERFSLILESASTNQTSMYLCASSFRGGGQYEQYFGPGTRLTVT.

With respect to this clone: A much larger clone sits a single nucleotide away, making a read error possible. The chain uses TRBV11-3 and TRBJ2-7, with TRBD1 identical over 10 bases. J gave up 2 bases and V 5 bases, and 3 bases lay outside the gene matches. The germline CDR1 and CDR2 sequences are SGHNT and YENEEA. This CDR3 has 14 residues. The CDR3 is CASSAGTGAYEQYF. The DNA for the CDR3 is TGTGCCAGCAGCGCCGGGACAGGGGCCTACGAGCAGTACTTC.

This sequence joins TRBV3-1 (or the pseudogene TRBV3-2) and TRBJ2-7; 7 bases are shared with TRBD1. The J segment lost 6 bases and the V segment lost 4 bases, leaving 9 bases of the junction unmatched. The CDR3 contains 14 residues. Per germline, CDR1 LGHDT and CDR2 YNNKEL (reference sequence). The CDR3 reads CASSPGQTFGEQYF. The CDR3 DNA follows: TGTGCCAGCAGCCCGGGACAGACCTTCGGCGAGCAGTACTTC.

The CDR3 bases are TGTGCCAGCTCACCAAAAACTTCTGCCGTCTTTCTTAGGAACACTGAAGCTTTCTTT. This encodes CASSPKTSAVFLRNTEAFF. The V call is TRBV18, the J call TRBJ1-1; D gene unclear. CDR3 size: 19 residues. CDR1 KGHSH and CDR2 LQKENI come from the germline V gene. The V end was cut by 2 bases, the J end by 1 base, with 23 bases between.

Only a few counts were recorded for this clone. V gene TRBV6-5 combines with J gene TRBJ2-7; 8 bases are shared with TRBD1. Germline V lookup: CDR1 MNHEY, CDR2 SVGAGI. J was trimmed by 6 bases and V by 6 bases; bases with no gene match: 13. The CDR3 consists of 15 residues. CDR3 sequence (DNA): TGTGCCAGCAGACGCTTGGACAGGGCCTCATCCGAGCAGTACTTC. Protein: CASRRLDRASSEQYF.

The V and J genes are TRBV30 and TRBJ2-7; weak D call: TRBD1 (5 bases). The CDR3 has 12 residues. CDR1 and CDR2 (germline): GTSNPN, SVGIG (reference sequence). V lost 4 bases to trimming and J lost 4 bases, with 11 bases between them. CDR3 protein: CAWNQGRYEQYF. CDR3 in DNA: TGTGCCTGGAACCAGGGCCGGTACGAGCAGTACTTC.

This clone was observed a single time. V gene TRBV5-1 combines with J gene TRBJ2-7; D perhaps matches TRBD1 (5 bases). The germline CDR1 and CDR2 sequences are SGHRS and YFSETQ. CDR3 length: 13 residues. Trimming removed 4 bases from V and 6 bases from J, with 14 bases in between. The CDR3 coding sequence is TGCGCCAGCAGCCAGGGTCCCCCCGGCGAGCAGTACTTC. This gives the protein CASSQGPPGEQYF.

The chain has TRBV19 and TRBJ1-1; perhaps TRBD1 as D (5 bases). Germline assignment: CDR1 LNHDA and CDR2 SQIVND (reference sequence). The V end lost 1 base, the J end lost 1 base, and 10 bases lay between the germline ends. The CDR3 is 15 residues long. This CDR3 reads CASSIADSSNTEAFF. CDR3 DNA sequence: TGTGCCAGTAGTATAGCTGACAGCTCGAACACTGAAGCTTTCTTT.

V gene TRBV9 combines with J gene TRBJ2-7; tentatively, D is TRBD2 (7 bases). Germline V gene lookup returns CDR1 SGDLS and CDR2 YYNGEE. This CDR3 is built from 15 residues. V lost 0 bases to trimming and J lost 5 bases, with 15 bases between them. The CDR3 nucleotides read TGTGCCAGCAGCGTAGCTCCGGGGGGCTTGGACGAGCAGTACTTC. Translating gives CASSVAPGGLDEQYF.

J is TRBJ1-2 and V is TRBV6-5; weak D call: TRBD1 (5 bases). Germline V lookup: CDR1 MNHEY, CDR2 SVGAGI. The CDR3 covers 14 residues. V was cut by 6 bases and J by 2 bases, with 13 bases left in between. This CDR3 is CASRPGLPNYGYTF. Written as DNA, the CDR3 is TGTGCCAGCAGGCCGGGACTGCCGAACTATGGCTACACCTTC.

The rearrangement links TRBV7-2 to TRBJ1-4; D may be TRBD1 (5 bases). The germline V gene encodes CDR1 SGHTA and CDR2 FQGNSA. This CDR3 comprises 13 residues. Between the trimmed V and J ends, which lost 0 bases and 7 bases, there was a span of 6 bases. The DNA of the CDR3 is TGTGCCAGCAGCTTAGCCAGGGTTGAAAAACTGTTTTTT. Protein: CASSLARVEKLFF.

The chain links TRBV27 to TRBJ1-5; D might be TRBD1 (5 bases). The length of the CDR3 is 15 residues. The V gene lost 5 bases and the J gene lost 4 bases, with 15 bases spanning the gap. Germline CDR1 and CDR2: MNHEY and SMNVEV (reference sequence). The CDR3 nucleotides read TGTGCCAGCAGTGGTAGCCAGGGCCTAAATCAGCCCCAGCATTTT. This sequence encodes CASSGSQGLNQPQHF.

The chain joins TRBV23-1 to TRBJ1-5, with TRBD1 identical over 7 bases. TRBV23-1 is an ORF, and what it does is uncertain. The junction had 13 bases not matched to a gene; V was cut back by 0 bases and J by 2 bases. CDR3 length: 19 amino acids. The CDR3, as DNA: TGCGCCAGCAGTCAATCCGACAGGGAACGTTCCATGGGCAATCAGCCCCAGCATTTT. Translated, it gives CASSQSDRERSMGNQPQHF.

The chain carries TRBV18 and TRBJ2-7; TRBD2 might be the D (7 bases). The CDR3 runs to 17 residues. V was cut by 2 bases and J by 0 bases, with 17 bases left in between. Germline-derived CDR1 and CDR2 are KGHSH and LQKENI. CDR3 nucleotides: TGTGCCAGCTCACCAACCCCCGGGGGGCCCCGCTCCTACGAGCAGTACTTC. It is translated as CASSPTPGGPRSYEQYF.

The gene calls are TRBV2 and TRBJ1-3; 8 bases are shared with TRBD1. The CDR3 loop spans 13 amino acids. Germline V gene lookup returns CDR1 SNHLY and CDR2 FYNNEI. The V and J ends lost 5 bases and 10 bases, in that order; junction bases with no gene match: 7. The CDR3 here is CASSPRTGLTIYF. CDR3 DNA: TGTGCCAGCAGTCCACGGACAGGGCTAACCATATATTTT.

The chain employs TRBV5-6 and TRBJ1-1; the D is unclear. The germline V and J ends were trimmed by 0 bases and 1 base, with 7 bases remaining between them. The CDR3 has 14 residues. The germline V gene encodes CDR1 SGHDT and CDR2 YYEEEE. The CDR3 is CASSLVHRNTEAFF. In nucleotides, the CDR3 is TGTGCCAGCAGCTTGGTGCACAGGAACACTGAAGCTTTCTTT.

The gene calls are TRBV24-1 and TRBJ2-3; 9 nucleotides line up with TRBD2. The CDR3 has 17 residues. Germline lookup yields CDR1 KGHDR and CDR2 SFDVKD. Germline trimming cut 1 base from V and 0 bases from J; bases unmatched to any gene: 4. The CDR3 DNA reads TGTGCCACCAGTGATTTTGGGCTAGCGGGAAGCACAGATACGCAGTATTTT. The encoded protein is CATSDFGLAGSTDTQYF.

The J gene is TRBJ2-7, the V gene TRBV7-8, with no clear D. Between the trimmed V and J ends, which lost 6 bases and 4 bases, there was a span of 16 bases. Germline V gene data show CDR1 as SGHVS and CDR2 as FQNEAQ. The CDR3 loop spans 14 amino acids. CDR3 DNA: TGTGCCAGCAGTCAGTTAAGTGGTCTTTACGAGCAGTACTTC. Translating gives CASSQLSGLYEQYF. Complete variable domain (other parts from reference TRBV7-8 and TRBJ2-7): GAGVSQSPRYKVAKRGQDVALRCDPISGHVSLFWYQQALGQGPEFLTYFQNEAQLDKSGLPSDRFFAERPEGSVSTLKIQRTQQEDSAVYLCASSQLSGLYEQYFGPGTRLTVT.

The CDR3 coding sequence is TGTGCCATCAGTGGAACGACAGGGGAGACGTATGGCTACACCTTC. Amino acids: CAISGTTGETYGYTF. The chain links TRBV10-3 to TRBJ1-2; 8 bases fit TRBD1. CDR3 length: 15 residues. The V gene's germline CDR1 is ENHRY and CDR2 SYGVKD. Trimming at V came to 4 bases and at J to 5 bases, leaving 9 bases not matched to a gene.

The chain links TRBV2 to TRBJ2-5; D is undetermined. Germline CDR1 and CDR2: SNHLY and FYNNEI. V lost 2 bases and J lost 0, with 7 bases in between. This CDR3 comprises 14 residues. The CDR3 reads CASSELQNQETQYF. The CDR3 nucleotides read TGTGCCAGCAGTGAATTACAAAACCAAGAGACCCAGTACTTC. The whole variable domain, filled in from reference TRBV2 and TRBJ2-5, reads EPEVTQTPSHQVTQMGQEVILRCVPISNHLYFYWYRQILGQKVEFLVSFYNNEISEKSEIFDDQFSVERPDGSNFTLKIRSTKLEDSAMYFCASSELQNQETQYFGPGTRLLVL.

V usage is TRBV30 and J usage is TRBJ2-7, with D unclear. Between the trimmed V and J ends, which lost 4 bases and 3 bases, there was a span of 10 bases. The V gene's germline CDR1 is GTSNPN and CDR2 SVGIG (reference sequence). The CDR3 totals 12 residues. The CDR3 nucleotides read TGTGCCTGGACAGACAACCTCTACGAGCAGTACTTC. It translates to CAWTDNLYEQYF.

This rearrangement joins TRBV18 to TRBJ2-1; the D is unclear. This CDR3 comprises 16 residues. V lost 4 bases, J lost 1 base, and 14 bases lay in between. Germline V gene sequence: CDR1 KGHSH, CDR2 LQKENI. CDR3 protein: CASSLSNGYSYNEQFF. CDR3 bases: TGTGCCAGCTCACTTTCAAACGGGTATTCCTACAATGAGCAGTTCTTC.

The chain couples TRBV12-5 to TRBJ2-7; D might be TRBD1 (6 bases). The CDR3 has 13 residues. Trimming took off 6 bases at V and 3 bases at J, with 12 bases between the two ends. Per germline, CDR1 LGHNT and CDR2 FRNRAP. CDR3 sequence reads: CASGITGNYEQYF. The DNA of the CDR3 is TGTGCTAGTGGGATAACAGGGAACTACGAGCAGTACTTC. Looking up the rest from reference TRBV12-5 and TRBJ2-7 gives the full variable domain: DARVTQTPRHKVTEMGQEVTMRCQPILGHNTVFWYRQTMMQGLELLAYFRNRAPLDDSGMPKDRFSAEMPDATLATLKIQPSEPRDSAVYFCASGITGNYEQYFGPGTRLTVT.

The genes are TRBV30 and TRBJ2-7, with a weak D call TRBD2 (6 bases). Germline lookup yields CDR1 GTSNPN and CDR2 SVGIG (reference sequence). Trimming left V 5 bases short and J 0 bases short, with 17 bases between. This CDR3 has 15 residues. The CDR3 region is CAWEDLRGGSYEQYF. The CDR3 bases are TGTGCCTGGGAAGATCTTAGGGGAGGCTCCTACGAGCAGTACTTC. Supplemented by reference TRBV30 and TRBJ2-7, the full variable domain reads SQTIHQWPATLVQPVGSPLSLECTVEGTSNPNLYWYRQAAGRGLQLLFYSVGIGQISSEVPQNLSASRPQDRQFILSSKKLLLSDSGFYLCAWEDLRGGSYEQYFGPGTRLTVT.

The sample holds one count of this clone. The chain links TRBV11-3 to TRBJ1-1; perhaps TRBD1 as D (5 bases). The germline V gene encodes CDR1 SGHNT and CDR2 YENEEA. V lost 1 base and J lost 1, with 16 bases in between. This CDR3 contains 17 residues. The CDR3 protein is CASSLVFGGLGNTEAFF. The CDR3 coding sequence is TGTGCCAGCAGCTTAGTGTTCGGGGGTTTGGGGAACACTGAAGCTTTCTTT. Using reference TRBV11-3 and TRBJ1-1 for the parts outside the CDR3, the full variable domain is EAGVVQSPRYKIIEKKQPVAFWCNPISGHNTLYWYLQNLGQGPELLIRYENEEAVDDSQLPKDRFSAERLKGVDSTLKIQPAELGDSAVYLCASSLVFGGLGNTEAFFGQGTRLTVV.

V usage is TRBV30 and J usage is TRBJ1-4, with D hard to call. Trimming shortened V by 1 base and J by 7 bases, and 13 bases separated the two germline ends. The CDR3 has 14 amino acids. Germline V gives CDR1 GTSNPN, CDR2 SVGIG (reference sequence). CDR3 DNA: TGTGCCTGGAGTGGCACTGGGCTGTTTGAAAAACTGTTTTTT. It encodes CAWSGTGLFEKLFF.

J is TRBJ1-2 and V is TRBV3-1 (or the pseudogene TRBV3-2), with D possibly matching TRBD1 (5 bases). The V end was cut by 4 bases, the J end by 4 bases, with 16 bases between. This CDR3 comprises 15 residues. CDR1 and CDR2 (germline): LGHDT, YNNKEL (reference sequence). The CDR3: CASSRLGEGPYGYTF. The CDR3 DNA is TGTGCCAGCAGCCGATTAGGGGAGGGGCCCTATGGCTACACCTTC.

This chain joins TRBV4-1 and TRBJ2-2, with D maybe TRBD2 (5 bases). The CDR3 loop spans 19 amino acids. Trimming pared 2 bases from V and 10 bases from J, leaving 29 bases between. The V gene's germline CDR1 is MGHRA and CDR2 YSYEKL. This chain's CDR3 is CASSQKTTITGYRVAELFF. The CDR3 DNA reads as TGCGCCAGCAGCCAAAAGACTACGATAACTGGATATCGGGTTGCGGAGCTGTTTTTT.

This chain uses TRBV6-5 with TRBJ1-1; TRBD1 is a possible D gene (5 bases). V lost 4 bases to trimming and J lost 1 base, with 10 bases between them. CDR1 is MNHEY, CDR2 SVGAGI, per germline. The CDR3 covers 14 residues. The CDR3 region has the DNA TGTGCCAGCAGTTCAGGGTACTCGAACACTGAAGCTTTCTTT. It is translated as CASSSGYSNTEAFF.

This chain connects TRBV30 to TRBJ2-3; 13 bases are shared with TRBD2. J gave up 3 bases and V 4 bases, and 4 bases lay outside the gene matches. The CDR3 covers 15 residues. Looked up from germline, CDR1 is GTSNPN and CDR2 is SVGIG (reference sequence). CDR3: CAWTGTSGKTDTQYF. CDR3 DNA: TGTGCCTGGACTGGGACTAGCGGGAAAACAGATACGCAGTATTTT.